The clone carrying this T cell receptor (beta chain) occurred a few times. As yet, its antigen is unknown. TCRdb redid the calling of the RT-PCR reads with MiXCR, one entry per CDR3 protein. The sample contains about 780,000 distinct CDR3 sequences, around 20% of which appear only once. The CDR3 totals 13 residues. V lost 2 bases to trimming and J lost 13 bases, with 16 bases between them. The germline gives CDR1 LGHNA, CDR2 YSLEER. This sample stems from a study of response to subunit inactivated influenza vaccine. Study-level points and caveats: Authors suggested seasonal influenza vaccinations each recruit few new T cells.

The V gene is TRBV4-3, the J gene TRBJ2-3, with D possibly being TRBD2 (5 bases). The origin of this receptor is a man aged 50 to 60 who received an inactivated influenza vaccine. Here the sequenced sample was PBMCs from blood, taken about 5 days after vaccination. The CDR3, as DNA: TGCGCCAGCAGCCAATTTTTTCCCGGGGTGGAGTATTTT. It specifies CASSQFFPGVEYF.